This entry concerns a single T cell receptor beta chain. Germline and junction disagree at one end, which may indicate a read error. The sample is drawn from a study of blood T cell repertoires in COVID-19. At the level of the study: Samples taken during acute and convalescent COVID-19 were collected in the United States, Italy and Spain.

Study processing details: Quantification of nucleated cells was approximated via reference gene primer amplification. Generated by immunoSEQ multiplex PCR, the TCRdb table keeps only in-frame clones and is missing some. The D gene and trimming were derived from the DNA, and the V and J assignments and clone size from that table. The profile shows around 210,000 clones, 70% to 85% of them singletons. Germline V gives CDR1 SSHAT, CDR2 FNYEAQ (reference sequence). The CDR3 has 13 amino acids. The Seattle patients, enrolled during active infection, were followed longitudinally. The V and J genes are TRBV7-7 and TRBJ2-5; D uncertain. This sequence was found in a woman older than 75 with COVID-19, enrolled during active disease. Sequencing was done on a sample of peripheral blood. In DNA form, the CDR3 reads TGTGCTAGCAGCTTAGGCGAGGCTAGGCACCAGTACTTC. This sequence encodes CASSLGEARHQYF.